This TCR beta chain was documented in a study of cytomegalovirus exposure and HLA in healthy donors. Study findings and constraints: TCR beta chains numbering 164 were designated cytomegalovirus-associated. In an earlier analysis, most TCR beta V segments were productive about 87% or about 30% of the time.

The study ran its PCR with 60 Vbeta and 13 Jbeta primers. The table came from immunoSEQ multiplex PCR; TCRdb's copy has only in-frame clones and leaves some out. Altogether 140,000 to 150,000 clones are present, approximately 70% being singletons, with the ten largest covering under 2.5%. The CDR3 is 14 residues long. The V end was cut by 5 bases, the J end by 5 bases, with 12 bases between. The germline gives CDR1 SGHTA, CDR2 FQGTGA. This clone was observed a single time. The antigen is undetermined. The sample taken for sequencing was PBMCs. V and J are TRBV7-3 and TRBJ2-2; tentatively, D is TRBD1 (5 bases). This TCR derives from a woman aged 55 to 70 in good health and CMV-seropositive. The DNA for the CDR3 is TGTGCCAGCAGCCCCACCGGACATACCGGGGAGCTGTTTTTT. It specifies CASSPTGHTGELFF.